These T cell receptor beta chains were read from a single sample in a study of blood T cell repertoires in COVID-19. Profiling relied on immunoSEQ multiplex PCR, and the TCRdb table lists in-frame clones only, not all of them. Of 250,000 to 350,000 clones detected, 75% to 95% appear once; the ten largest clones hold roughly 7.3%. The sample was peripheral blood. These receptors were taken from a woman younger than 45 with COVID-19, enrolled during active disease. The CDR3 runs from the conserved cysteine through the conserved F or W. A D gene is named only where the DNA matches it firmly. Some rows mark clone size as missing; the rest say once, few, many or name a class of expanded clone.

v_gene,d_gene,j_gene,abundance,CDR3nt,CDR3aa
TRBV4-2,NA,TRBJ2-1,NA,TGTGCCAGCAGCCAAGATAGAATCTCCTACAATGAGCAGTTCTTC,CASSQDRISYNEQFF
TRBV1,NA,TRBJ1-5,NA,TGCACCAGCAGCCTCCTACCCACGAAGCCCCAGCATTTT,CTSSLLPTKPQHF
TRBV6-5,NA,TRBJ1-6,once,TGTGCCAGCGCAGGGGCTGTGAGCTCACCCCTCCACTTT,CASAGAVSSPLHF
TRBV7-2,NA,TRBJ1-2,NA,TGTGCCAGCAGCGATAAAGCGGGGCGACGTGGCTACACCTTC,CASSDKAGRRGYTF
TRBV2,TRBD1,TRBJ1-6,once,TGTGCCAGCACCCGTTCGGACAGGCTTAATTCACCCCTCCACTTT,CASTRSDRLNSPLHF
TRBV7-2,NA,TRBJ1-5,NA,TGTGCCAGCAGCCCGACCGGGGTGTCTCAGCCCCAGCATTTT,CASSPTGVSQPQHF
TRBV4-1,NA,TRBJ2-7,NA,TGCGCCAGCAGCCGTGGTGACTCCCCGAGGGAGCAGTACTTC,CASSRGDSPREQYF
TRBV11-2,NA,TRBJ1-1,NA,TGTGCCAGCAGCTTAGGTGTCAGTATTAACACTGAAGCTTTCTTT,CASSLGVSINTEAFF
TRBV28,TRBD2,TRBJ2-7,NA,TGTGCCAGCAGTTTGGGCGGGAGGGCCTGGTTTCAGTACTTC,CASSLGGRAWFQYF
TRBV18,NA,TRBJ2-2,NA,TGTGCCACCATCTCCGGGACTCTGAACACCGGGGAGCTGTTTTTT,CATISGTLNTGELFF
TRBV3-1/TRBV3-2,TRBD1,TRBJ1-2,NA,TGTGCCAGCAGCCAAACAACAGGGGTAGGCTATGGCTACACCTTC,CASSQTTGVGYGYTF
TRBV21-1,NA,TRBJ1-3,NA,TGTGCCAGCAGCAATAAGCACAGGGCCATTTCTGGAAACACCATATATTTT,CASSNKHRAISGNTIYF
TRBV9,NA,TRBJ2-3,NA,TGTGCCAGCAAGAGCGGGAGCACAGATACGCAGTATTTT,CASKSGSTDTQYF
TRBV4-1,TRBD1,TRBJ2-5,NA,TGCGCCAGCAGCCAAGGCCAGGGGGCGGGTGAGACCCAGTACTTC,CASSQGQGAGETQYF
TRBV4-1,TRBD2,TRBJ2-1,NA,TGCGCCAGCACCCGACTAGCGGGAGCTAGCAATGAGCAGTTCTTC,CASTRLAGASNEQFF
TRBV30,NA,TRBJ2-2,NA,TGTGCCTGGAGTAAGGGGACTGACACCGGGGAGCTGTTTTTT,CAWSKGTDTGELFF